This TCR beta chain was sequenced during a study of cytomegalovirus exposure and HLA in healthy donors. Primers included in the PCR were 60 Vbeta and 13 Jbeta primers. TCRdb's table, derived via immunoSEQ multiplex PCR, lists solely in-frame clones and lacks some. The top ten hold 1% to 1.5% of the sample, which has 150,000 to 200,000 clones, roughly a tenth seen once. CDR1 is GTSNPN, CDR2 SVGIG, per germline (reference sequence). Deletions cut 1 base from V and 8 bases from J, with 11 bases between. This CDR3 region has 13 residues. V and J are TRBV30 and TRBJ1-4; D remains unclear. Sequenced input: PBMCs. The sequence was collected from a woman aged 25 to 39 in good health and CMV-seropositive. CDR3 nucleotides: TGTGCCTGGAGTGGACCGGGAGGGGAAAAACTGTTTTTT. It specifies CAWSGPGGEKLFF.